This TCR beta chain was sequenced during a study of vaccination effects on CD4 cells after COVID-19. ViraFEST assay sequencing came after antigen-specific CD4+ T cells were expanded with viral peptide pools. Upon completion of about ten days in culture, CD4+ T cells were isolated. The person's infection with SARS-CoV-2, confirmed by PCR, took place between March and December 2020. Replacing half the medium with IL-2 medium was done on days 3 and 7. TCRdb keeps only in-frame clones here, not all; method: immunoSEQ multiplex PCR. Of about 70,000 clones listed, 73% are singletons. As for this clone: Its antigen is not known.

This TCR derives from a human donor who had a prior SARS-CoV-2 infection. The sequencing used CD4+ T cells from PBMCs cultured with HIV peptides, collected before COVID-19 vaccination. The subset was: HIV-1 Nef peptide pool negative control/reference culture.

The DNA for the CDR3 is TGTGCCAGCAGCTCCTACGGGATATCAGATACGCAGTATTTT. It specifies CASSSYGISDTQYF. V gene TRBV7-9 combines with J gene TRBJ2-3; a weak D match, TRBD2 (5 bases). The CDR3 is 14 residues long. V was clipped by 4 bases and J by 4 bases, with 12 bases between them. Germline V gene data show CDR1 as SEHNR and CDR2 as FQNEAQ (reference sequence). Using reference TRBV7-9 and TRBJ2-3 for the parts outside the CDR3, the full variable domain is DTGVSQNPRHKITKRGQNVTFRCDPISEHNRLYWYRQTLGQGPEFLTYFQNEAQLEKSRLLSDRFSAERPKGSFSTLEIQRTEQGDSAMYLCASSSYGISDTQYFGPGTRLTVL.